This passage covers 15 T cell receptor beta chains from one sample sequenced in a study of T cell repertoires in cytomegalovirus infection. Their cognate antigens are unknown. In TCRdb, the reads were re-called with MiXCR into one record per CDR3 protein. The profile shows tens of thousands of distinct CDR3 sequences, roughly 20% of them singletons. Sequencing input: PBMCs, sequenced either directly or after in vitro stimulation (not recorded which). These receptors originate from a human donor in good health (CMV status not recorded). Some clones in this sample may be carry-over from other donors' samples.

The chain has TRBV28 and TRBJ2-1; 11 bases match TRBD2. In germline, CDR1 is MDHEN, CDR2 SYDVKM. CDR3 length equals 15 residues. V lost 5 bases, J lost 6 bases, and 6 bases stayed unmatched. The chain's CDR3 is CASSLVAGGVNEQFF. The CDR3 DNA follows: TGTGCCAGCAGTCTTGTAGCGGGAGGGGTCAATGAGCAGTTCTTC.

This clonotype has just a few counts. This sequence joins TRBV19 and TRBJ1-2, with D maybe TRBD1 (6 bases). The CDR3 loop spans 15 amino acids. Looked up from germline, CDR1 is LNHDA and CDR2 is SQIVND (reference sequence). V lost 8 bases and J 3 bases, leaving 19 bases between the germline ends. Here the CDR3 DNA reads TGTGCCAGTCGTTACCGGATGGGGGCCGACTATGGCTACACCTTC. Protein sequence: CASRYRMGADYGYTF.

The chain carries TRBV5-4 and TRBJ2-1; possible D gene TRBD1, 6 bases. This CDR3 has 14 amino acids. The ends were cut back, 5 bases at V and 5 bases at J, with 14 bases in the middle. The germline V gene encodes CDR1 SGHNT and CDR2 YYREEE (reference sequence). CDR3 in amino acids: CASRLDSDHNEQFF. CDR3 nucleotides: TGTGCCAGCAGGCTGGACAGTGACCACAATGAGCAGTTCTTC.

There are a few counts of this clonotype. The rearrangement joins TRBV12-3 or TRBV12-4 to TRBJ2-2; 8 bases are shared with TRBD2. V dropped 6 bases and J dropped 6; count of bases not matched to a gene: 6. The CDR3 has 14 residues. The CDR3 DNA sequence: TGTGCCAGCAGCCCGAGCGGGAGCCCCGGGGAGCTGTTTTTT. It yields the protein CASSPSGSPGELFF.

This clonotype has only a few counts. The gene calls are TRBV6-1 and TRBJ2-1, with 10 nucleotides matching TRBD2. There are 15 residues in the CDR3. The germline gives CDR1 MNHNS, CDR2 SASEGT. V lost 10 bases to trimming and J lost 8 bases; unmatched junction nucleotides: 14. The DNA of the CDR3 is TGTGCCACGGCGAGCGGGAGGGCCTCCCGACATGAGCAGTTCTTC. Translated: CATASGRASRHEQFF.

The V gene is TRBV28, the J gene TRBJ2-3; TRBD2 matches 7 bases. Germline assignment: CDR1 MDHEN and CDR2 SYDVKM. The CDR3 sequence is 17 residues long. The trim removed 3 bases at V and 0 bases at J, leaving 9 bases unmatched. CDR3 amino acids: CASSFTPGTISTDTQYF. CDR3 DNA: TGTGCCAGCAGTTTCACTCCCGGGACTATTAGCACAGATACGCAGTATTTT. The complete variable domain, with remaining parts taken from reference TRBV28 and TRBJ2-3, reads DVKVTQSSRYLVKRTGEKVFLECVQDMDHENMFWYRQDPGLGLRLIYFSYDVKMKEKGDIPEGYSVSREKKERFSLILESASTNQTSMYLCASSFTPGTISTDTQYFGPGTRLTVL.

This clonotype was seen only a few times. The chain is built from TRBV4-3 and TRBJ1-3, with D uncertain. This CDR3 comprises 16 residues. V was cut by 0 bases and J by 3 bases, with 12 bases left in between. Germline V gene lookup returns CDR1 LGHNA and CDR2 YSLEER. The chain's CDR3 is CASSQDLGISGNTIYF. The CDR3 DNA reads TGCGCCAGCAGCCAAGATCTGGGAATAAGTGGAAACACCATATATTTT.

V usage is TRBV6-2 or TRBV6-3 and J usage is TRBJ2-7, with 12 bases lining up with TRBD2. CDR3 size: 14 residues. Per germline, CDR1 MNHEY and CDR2 SVGEGT. V lost 8 bases to trimming and J lost 7 bases; unmatched junction nucleotides: 9. For the CDR3, the DNA is TGTGCCAGCTGCTTGACTAGCGGGAGTGGGGAGCAGTACTTC. This sequence encodes CASCLTSGSGEQYF.

V gene TRBV19 combines with J gene TRBJ2-3; 8 bases are shared with TRBD2. CDR1 and CDR2 (germline): LNHDA, SQIVND (reference sequence). This CDR3 is built from 14 residues. The J segment lost 5 bases and the V segment lost 7 bases, leaving 8 bases of the junction unmatched. CDR3 DNA: TGTGCCAGTATCAAGCGGGAGTCTGGAGATACGCAGTATTTT. Translating it yields CASIKRESGDTQYF. The full variable domain, completed using reference TRBV19 and TRBJ2-3, is DGGITQSPKYLFRKEGQNVTLSCEQNLNHDAMYWYRQDPGQGLRLIYYSQIVNDFQKGDIAEGYSVSREKKESFPLTVTSAQKNPTAFYLCASIKRESGDTQYFGPGTRLTVL.

The chain couples TRBV4-1 to TRBJ2-3; TRBD1 matches 8 bases. V shed 0 bases, J shed 6 bases, and the junction held 5 bases outside the gene matches. The CDR3 has 15 amino acids. Germline loops: CDR1 MGHRA, CDR2 YSYEKL. The CDR3 reads CASSQDQGALDTQYF. CDR3 bases: TGCGCCAGCAGCCAAGACCAGGGGGCGTTGGATACGCAGTATTTT.

This chain connects TRBV7-2 to TRBJ1-4; D not certain. The CDR3 has 14 residues. Germline V gene lookup returns CDR1 SGHTA and CDR2 FQGNSA. V lost 5 bases and J 3 bases, leaving 10 bases between the germline ends. Here the CDR3 reads CASSPAAANEKLFF. As DNA, the CDR3 is TGTGCCAGCAGCCCGGCGGCCGCTAATGAAAAACTGTTTTTT. The variable domain in full, completed from reference TRBV7-2 and TRBJ1-4, reads GAGVSQSPSNKVTEKGKDVELRCDPISGHTALYWYRQSLGQGLEFLIYFQGNSAPDKSGLPSDRFSAERTGGSVSTLTIQRTQQEDSAVYLCASSPAAANEKLFFGSGTQLSVL.

This clonotype was seen a handful of times. V gene TRBV7-9 combines with J gene TRBJ2-4; 11 bases are shared with TRBD1. Germline-derived CDR1 and CDR2 are SEHNR and FQNEAQ (reference sequence). The V segment lost 5 bases and the J segment 8 bases; nucleotides outside the gene matches: 5. The CDR3 contains 14 residues. CDR3 nucleotide sequence: TGTGCCAGCAGCCCGGACAGGGGGCAACACATTCAGTACTTC. Translation: CASSPDRGQHIQYF.

This clonotype turned up a few times. The CDR3 spells CASRLAGGGHEQYF. Written as DNA, the CDR3 is TGTGCCAGCAGATTAGCGGGAGGGGGGCACGAGCAGTACTTC. The rearrangement joins TRBV28 to TRBJ2-7; 11 nucleotides agree with TRBD2. J lost 5 bases, V lost 6 bases, and 6 bases had no gene match. The length of the CDR3 is 14 residues. From germline, CDR1 is MDHEN and CDR2 SYDVKM.

V usage is TRBV11-2 and J usage is TRBJ2-3; 13 nucleotides agree with TRBD2. The germline V gene has CDR1 SGHAT and CDR2 FQNNGV. The junction had 4 bases not matched to a gene; V was cut back by 4 bases and J by 0 bases. There are 17 residues in the CDR3. As DNA, the CDR3 is TGTGCCAGCAGCTCGAAGGGACTAGCGGGGAGCACAGATACGCAGTATTTT. It codes for CASSSKGLAGSTDTQYF.

This clonotype was counted ten times or more. The chain uses TRBV7-2 and TRBJ2-1, with D hard to call. V lost 3 bases, J lost 3 bases, and 9 bases lay in between. The CDR3 has 14 residues. Germline V CDR1 and CDR2: SGHTA, FQGNSA. The CDR3 loop is CASSFTRSYNEQFF. The CDR3 DNA reads as TGTGCCAGCAGCTTCACTCGGAGCTACAATGAGCAGTTCTTC.